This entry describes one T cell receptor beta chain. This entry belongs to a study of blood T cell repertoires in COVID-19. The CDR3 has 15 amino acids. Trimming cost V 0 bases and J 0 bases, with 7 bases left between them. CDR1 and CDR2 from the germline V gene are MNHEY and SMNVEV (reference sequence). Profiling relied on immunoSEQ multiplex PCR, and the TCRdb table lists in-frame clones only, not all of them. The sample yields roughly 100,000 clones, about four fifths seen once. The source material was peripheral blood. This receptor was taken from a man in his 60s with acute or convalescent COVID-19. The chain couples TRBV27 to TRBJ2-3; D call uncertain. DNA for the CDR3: TGTGCCAGCAGTTTATCGCTCAGGAGCACAGATACGCAGTATTTT. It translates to CASSLSLRSTDTQYF.